This TCR beta chain was sequenced in a study of identical twins. Broader study findings: Partial confounding of zero-insertion analyses by invariant MAIT and iNKT cells was possible. Models came in too low on out-of-frame TCR alpha sharing in monozygotic twins. Twins' excess sharing was less marked for out-of-frame beta sequences.

Trimming took off 4 bases at V and 10 bases at J, with 12 bases between the two ends. The CDR3 covers 13 residues. Germline V lookup: CDR1 SGDLS, CDR2 YYNGEE. Through template switching, a universal primer site was introduced, and the cDNA contained unique molecular identifiers. TCRdb processed the 5' RACE reads anew with MiXCR; each CDR3 protein has one entry. The sample holds 640,000 or so distinct CDR3 sequences, approximately 6% seen once. This clonotype has a count of ten or more. The antigen remains unidentified. Material: naive T cells sorted from blood. The genes are TRBV9 and TRBJ1-6; D remains ambiguous. The TCR was taken from a young man in good health. CDR3 nucleotide sequence: TGTGCCAGCAGCCCTGGGCAGTCATCACCCCTCCACTTT. It is translated as CASSPGQSSPLHF. Full variable domain (rest looked up from reference TRBV9 and TRBJ1-6): DSGVTQTPKHLITATGQRVTLRCSPRSGDLSVYWYQQSLDQGLQFLIQYYNGEERAKGNILERFSAQQFPDLHSELNLSSLELGDSALYFCASSPGQSSPLHFGNGTRLTVT.